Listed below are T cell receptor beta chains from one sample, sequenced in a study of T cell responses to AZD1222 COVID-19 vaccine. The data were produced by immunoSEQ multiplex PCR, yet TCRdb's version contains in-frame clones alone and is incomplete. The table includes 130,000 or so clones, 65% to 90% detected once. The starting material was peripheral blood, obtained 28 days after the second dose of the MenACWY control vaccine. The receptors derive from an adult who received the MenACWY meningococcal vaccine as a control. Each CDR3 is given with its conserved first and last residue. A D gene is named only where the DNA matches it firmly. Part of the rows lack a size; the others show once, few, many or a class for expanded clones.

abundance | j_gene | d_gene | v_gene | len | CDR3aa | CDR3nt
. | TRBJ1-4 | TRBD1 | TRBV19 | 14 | CASSTGTGGEKLFF | TGTGCCAGTAGTACCGGGACAGGGGGTGAAAAACTGTTTTTT
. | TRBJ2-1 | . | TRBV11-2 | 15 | CASSLEGLNDNEQFF | TGTGCCAGCAGCTTAGAAGGACTCAACGACAATGAGCAGTTCTTC
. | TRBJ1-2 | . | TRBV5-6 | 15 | CASSPGAGVNYGYTF | TGTGCCAGCAGCCCGGGGGCCGGGGTCAACTATGGCTACACCTTC
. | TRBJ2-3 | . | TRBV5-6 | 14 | CASSLGTGTDTQYF | TGTGCCAGCAGCTTGGGGACAGGCACAGATACGCAGTATTTT
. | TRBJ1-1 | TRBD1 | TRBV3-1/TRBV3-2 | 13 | CASRGTGNTEAFF | TGTGCCAGCAGAGGGACAGGAAACACTGAAGCTTTCTTT
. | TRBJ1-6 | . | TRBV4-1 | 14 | CASSQEGGNSPLHF | TGCGCCAGCAGCCAAGAAGGGGGGAATTCACCCCTCCACTTT
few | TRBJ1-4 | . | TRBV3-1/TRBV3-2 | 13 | CASSYSFGEKLFF | TGTGCCAGCAGCTATTCTTTCGGCGAAAAACTGTTTTTT
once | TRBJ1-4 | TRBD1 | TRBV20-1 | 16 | CSASKAPGQGDEKLFF | TGCAGTGCTAGTAAGGCTCCGGGACAGGGTGATGAAAAACTGTTTTTT
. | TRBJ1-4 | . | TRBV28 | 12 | CASGRENEKLFF | TGTGCCAGCGGACGGGAAAATGAAAAACTGTTTTTT
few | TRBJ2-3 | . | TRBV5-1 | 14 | CASSLERGTDTQYF | TGCGCCAGCAGCTTGGAGAGGGGCACAGATACGCAGTATTTT
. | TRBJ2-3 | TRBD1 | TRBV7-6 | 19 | CASSLYPMGDRGNTDTQYF | TGTGCCAGCAGCTTATATCCAATGGGGGACAGGGGTAACACAGATACGCAGTATTTT
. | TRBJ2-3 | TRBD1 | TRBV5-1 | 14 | CASSLGRGRDTQYF | TGCGCCAGCAGCTTGGGCAGGGGGCGAGATACGCAGTATTTT
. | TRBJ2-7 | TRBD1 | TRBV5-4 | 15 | CASSLFTGGFEEQYF | TGTGCCAGCAGCTTGTTTACAGGGGGTTTTGAAGAGCAGTACTTC
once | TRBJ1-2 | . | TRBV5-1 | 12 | CASSLVRGGYTF | TGCGCCAGCAGCTTGGTTAGAGGTGGCTACACCTTC
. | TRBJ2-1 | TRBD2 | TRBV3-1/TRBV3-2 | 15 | CASSPWGGSYNEQFF | TGTGCCAGCAGCCCTTGGGGGGGCTCCTACAATGAGCAGTTCTTC
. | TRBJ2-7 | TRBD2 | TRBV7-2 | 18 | CASSLLAGVPPHTYEQYF | TGTGCCAGCAGCTTATTAGCGGGAGTGCCGCCCCATACCTACGAGCAGTACTTC
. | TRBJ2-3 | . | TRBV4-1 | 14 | CASSQDPSTDTQYF | TGCGCCAGCAGCCAAGATCCGAGCACAGATACGCAGTATTTT
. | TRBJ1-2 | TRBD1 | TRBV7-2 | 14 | CASSPRTGTYGYTF | TGTGCCAGCAGCCCCAGGACAGGGACCTATGGCTACACCTTC
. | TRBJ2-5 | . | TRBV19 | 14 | CASSIGGVQETQYF | TGTGCCAGTAGTATCGGCGGGGTACAAGAGACCCAGTACTTC
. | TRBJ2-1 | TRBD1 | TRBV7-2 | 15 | CASSRPGTGYNEQFF | TGTGCCAGCAGCCGGCCGGGGACAGGCTACAATGAGCAGTTCTTC
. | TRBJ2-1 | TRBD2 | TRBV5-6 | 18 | CASSPLWGSGSRSNEQFF | TGTGCCAGCAGCCCGCTTTGGGGTAGCGGGAGTAGGAGTAATGAGCAGTTCTTC
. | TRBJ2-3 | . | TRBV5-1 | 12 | CASSLETDTQYF | TGCGCCAGCAGCTTAGAGACAGATACGCAGTATTTT
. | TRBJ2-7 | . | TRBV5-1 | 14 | CASSSTASTYEQYF | TGCGCCAGCAGCTCGACCGCCAGCACCTACGAGCAGTACTTC
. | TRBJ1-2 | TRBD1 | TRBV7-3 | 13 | CASSQDRVYGYTF | TGTGCCAGCAGCCAAGACAGGGTGTATGGCTACACCTTC
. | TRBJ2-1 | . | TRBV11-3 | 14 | CASSLRTVDNEQFF | TGTGCCAGCAGCTTGAGGACAGTTGACAATGAGCAGTTCTTC
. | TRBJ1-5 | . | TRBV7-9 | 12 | CASSLDYQPQHF | TGTGCCAGCAGCTTAGATTATCAGCCCCAGCATTTT
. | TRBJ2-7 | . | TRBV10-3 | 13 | CAINRNEGYEQYF | TGTGCCATCAACCGAAATGAGGGCTACGAGCAGTACTTC